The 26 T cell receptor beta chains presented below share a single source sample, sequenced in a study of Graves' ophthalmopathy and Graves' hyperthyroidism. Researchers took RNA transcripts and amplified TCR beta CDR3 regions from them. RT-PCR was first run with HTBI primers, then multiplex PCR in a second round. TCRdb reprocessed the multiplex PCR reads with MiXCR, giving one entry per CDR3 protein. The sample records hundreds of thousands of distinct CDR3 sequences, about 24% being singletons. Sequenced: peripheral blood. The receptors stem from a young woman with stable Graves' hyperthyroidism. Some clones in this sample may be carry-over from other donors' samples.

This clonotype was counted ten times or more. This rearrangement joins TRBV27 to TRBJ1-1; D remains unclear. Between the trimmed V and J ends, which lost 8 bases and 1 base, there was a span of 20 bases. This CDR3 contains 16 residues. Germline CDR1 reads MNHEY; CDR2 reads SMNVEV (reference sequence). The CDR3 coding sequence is TGTGCCAGCTTCCATTCTTCGGGATCTACGAACACTGAAGCTTTCTTT. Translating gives CASFHSSGSTNTEAFF.

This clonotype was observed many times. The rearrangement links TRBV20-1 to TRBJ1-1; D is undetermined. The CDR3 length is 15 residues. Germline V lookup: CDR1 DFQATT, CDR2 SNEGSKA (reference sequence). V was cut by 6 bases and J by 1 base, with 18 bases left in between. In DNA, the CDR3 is TGCAGTGCAGAGGACGGGGATGGGCCGAACACTGAAGCTTTCTTT. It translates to CSAEDGDGPNTEAFF.

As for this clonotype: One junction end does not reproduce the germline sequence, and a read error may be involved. CDR3 nucleotide sequence: TGCGCCTGCAGCGCCCACCCGGGGGGCTACGAGCAGTACTTC. Its protein product is CACSAHPGGYEQYF. J is TRBJ2-7 and V is TRBV9; 7 bases are a match to TRBD2. The CDR3 sequence is 14 residues long. Germline loops: CDR1 SGDLS, CDR2 YYNGEE.

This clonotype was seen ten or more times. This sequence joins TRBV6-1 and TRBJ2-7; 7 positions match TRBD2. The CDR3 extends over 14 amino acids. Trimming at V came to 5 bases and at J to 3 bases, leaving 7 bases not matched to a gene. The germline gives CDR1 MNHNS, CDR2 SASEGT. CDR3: CASSTGTIHYEQYF. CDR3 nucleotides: TGTGCCAGCAGTACCGGGACTATTCACTACGAGCAGTACTTC.

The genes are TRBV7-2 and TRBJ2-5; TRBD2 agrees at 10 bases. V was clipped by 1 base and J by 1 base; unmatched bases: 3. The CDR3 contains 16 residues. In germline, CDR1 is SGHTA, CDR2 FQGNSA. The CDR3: CASSLGSSGSQETQYF. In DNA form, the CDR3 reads TGTGCCAGCAGCTTAGGGTCTAGCGGGAGCCAAGAGACCCAGTACTTC.

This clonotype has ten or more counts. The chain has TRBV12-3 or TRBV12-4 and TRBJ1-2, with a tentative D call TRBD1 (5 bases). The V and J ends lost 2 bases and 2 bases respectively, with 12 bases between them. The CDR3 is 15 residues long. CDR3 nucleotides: TGTGCCAGCAGTTTATTTGGGGCCTCGAACTATGGCTACACCTTC. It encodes CASSLFGASNYGYTF.

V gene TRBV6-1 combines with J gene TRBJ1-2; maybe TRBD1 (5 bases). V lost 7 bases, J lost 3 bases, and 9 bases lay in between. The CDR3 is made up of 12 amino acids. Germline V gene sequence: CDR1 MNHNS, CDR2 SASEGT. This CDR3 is CASKRGYYGYTF. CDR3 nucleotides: TGTGCCAGCAAGAGGGGATACTATGGCTACACCTTC.

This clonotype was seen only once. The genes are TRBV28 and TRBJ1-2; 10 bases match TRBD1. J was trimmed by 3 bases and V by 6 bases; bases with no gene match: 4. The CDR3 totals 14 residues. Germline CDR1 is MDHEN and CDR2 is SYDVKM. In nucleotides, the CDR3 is TGTGCCAGCAGCCAGACAGGGGGCTACTATGGCTACACCTTC. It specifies CASSQTGGYYGYTF.

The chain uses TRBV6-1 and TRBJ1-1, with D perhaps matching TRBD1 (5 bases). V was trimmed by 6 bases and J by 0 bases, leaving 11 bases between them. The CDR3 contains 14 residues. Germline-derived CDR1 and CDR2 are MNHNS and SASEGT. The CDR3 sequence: CASRFTTVNTEAFF. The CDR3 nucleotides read TGTGCCAGCAGATTTACGACAGTGAACACTGAAGCTTTCTTT.

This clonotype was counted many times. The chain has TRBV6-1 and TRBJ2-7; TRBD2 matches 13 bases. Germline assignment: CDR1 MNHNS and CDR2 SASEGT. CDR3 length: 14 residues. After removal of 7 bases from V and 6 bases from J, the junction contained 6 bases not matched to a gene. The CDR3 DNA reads TGTGCCAGCACCAGGACTAGCGGGAGTAGCGAGCAGTACTTC. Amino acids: CASTRTSGSSEQYF.

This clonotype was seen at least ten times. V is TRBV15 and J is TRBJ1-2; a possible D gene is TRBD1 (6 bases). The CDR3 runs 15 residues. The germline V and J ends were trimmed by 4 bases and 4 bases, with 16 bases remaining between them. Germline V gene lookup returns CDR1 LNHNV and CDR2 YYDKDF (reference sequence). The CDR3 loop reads CATSIRQADSYGYTF. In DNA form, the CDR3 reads TGTGCCACCAGCATACGACAGGCGGATTCCTATGGCTACACCTTC. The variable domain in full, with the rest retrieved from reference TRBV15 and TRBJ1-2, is DAMVIQNPRYQVTQFGKPVTLSCSQTLNHNVMYWYQQKSSQAPKLLFHYYDKDFNNEADTPDNFQSRRPNTSFCFLDIRSPGLGDTAMYLCATSIRQADSYGYTFGSGTRLTVV.

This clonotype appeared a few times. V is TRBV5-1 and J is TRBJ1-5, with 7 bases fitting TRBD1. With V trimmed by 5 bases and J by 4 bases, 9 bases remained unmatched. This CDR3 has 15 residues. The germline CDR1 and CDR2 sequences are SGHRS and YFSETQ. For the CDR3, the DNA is TGCGCCAGCAGACCAGGGACAGAAGGGAATCAGCCCCAGCATTTT. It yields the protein CASRPGTEGNQPQHF.

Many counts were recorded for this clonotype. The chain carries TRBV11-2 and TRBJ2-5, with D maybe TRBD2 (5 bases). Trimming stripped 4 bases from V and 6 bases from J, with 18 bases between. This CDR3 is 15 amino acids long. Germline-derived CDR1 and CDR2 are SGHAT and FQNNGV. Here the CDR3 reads CASSSPELGSKTQYF. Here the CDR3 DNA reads TGTGCCAGCAGCTCGCCCGAACTAGGTTCGAAGACCCAGTACTTC.

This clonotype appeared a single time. CDR3 nucleotides: TGTGCCACCAGTGATCCCCGGGACAGCTCCTACGAGCAGTACTTC. Residues: CATSDPRDSSYEQYF. The V and J genes are TRBV24-1 and TRBJ2-7, with TRBD1 identical over 7 bases. The ends lost 3 bases at V and 0 bases at J; junction bases unmatched: 4. The CDR3 has 15 amino acids. Germline values: CDR1 KGHDR, CDR2 SFDVKD.

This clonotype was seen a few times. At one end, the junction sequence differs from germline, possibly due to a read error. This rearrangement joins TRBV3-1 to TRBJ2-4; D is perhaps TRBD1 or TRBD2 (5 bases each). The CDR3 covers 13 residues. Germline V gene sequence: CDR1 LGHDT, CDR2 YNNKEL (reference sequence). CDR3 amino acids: CASSQDTSGRRDF. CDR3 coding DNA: TGTGCCAGCAGCCAAGATACGTCAGGGAGACGAGACTTC.

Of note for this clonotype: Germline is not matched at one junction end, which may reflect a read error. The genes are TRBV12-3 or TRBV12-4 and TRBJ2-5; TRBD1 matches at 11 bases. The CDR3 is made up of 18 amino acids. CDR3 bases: TGTGCCACCAGTGATGCCGCGGACAGGGGGCTTCTAGGGGAGACCCAGTACTTC. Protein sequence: CATSDAADRGLLGETQYF.

Written as DNA, the CDR3 is TGCGCCAGCAGACCGGACAGTTCCTACTCCTACGAGCAGTACTTC. It specifies CASRPDSSYSYEQYF. This chain links TRBV5-1 with TRBJ2-7, with D perhaps TRBD1 (6 bases). The CDR3 has 15 residues. Germline assignment: CDR1 SGHRS and CDR2 YFSETQ. Trimming cost V 5 bases and J 0 bases, with 15 bases left between them.

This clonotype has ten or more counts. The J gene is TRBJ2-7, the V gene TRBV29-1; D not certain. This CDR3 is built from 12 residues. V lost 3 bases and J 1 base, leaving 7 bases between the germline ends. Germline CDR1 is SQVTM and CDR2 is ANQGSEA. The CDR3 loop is CSVESGSYEQYF. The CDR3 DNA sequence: TGCAGCGTTGAGTCAGGATCCTACGAGCAGTACTTC.

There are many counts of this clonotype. CDR3 nucleotide sequence: TGTGCCAGCAGGGGTAATGGCTACACCTTC. This translates into CASRGNGYTF. The gene calls are TRBV6-2 or TRBV6-3 and TRBJ1-2; D uncertain. CDR3 length: 10 residues. Trimming took 6 bases from V and 6 from J, leaving 5 bases between them. Germline V gene sequence: CDR1 MNHEY, CDR2 SVGEGT.

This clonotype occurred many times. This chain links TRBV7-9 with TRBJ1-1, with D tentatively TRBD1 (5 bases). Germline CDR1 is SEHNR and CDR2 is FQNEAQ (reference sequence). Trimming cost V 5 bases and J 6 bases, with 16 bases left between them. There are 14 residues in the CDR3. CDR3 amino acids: CASSHREGTAEAFF. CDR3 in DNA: TGTGCCAGCAGCCACCGCGAAGGGACCGCTGAAGCTTTCTTT.

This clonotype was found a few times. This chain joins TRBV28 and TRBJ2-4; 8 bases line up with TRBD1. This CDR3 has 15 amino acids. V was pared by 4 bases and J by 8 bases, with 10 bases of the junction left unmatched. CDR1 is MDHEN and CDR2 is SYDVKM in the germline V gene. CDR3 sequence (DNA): TGTGCCAGCAGTTCTCCGGACAGGGTTGGAGACATTCAGTACTTC. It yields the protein CASSSPDRVGDIQYF.

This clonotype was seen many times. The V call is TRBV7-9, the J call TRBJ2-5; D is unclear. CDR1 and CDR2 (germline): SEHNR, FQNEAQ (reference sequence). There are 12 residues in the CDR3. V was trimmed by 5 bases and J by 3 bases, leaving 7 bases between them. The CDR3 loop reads CASSRTEETQYF. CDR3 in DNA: TGTGCCAGCAGCCGGACGGAAGAGACCCAGTACTTC.

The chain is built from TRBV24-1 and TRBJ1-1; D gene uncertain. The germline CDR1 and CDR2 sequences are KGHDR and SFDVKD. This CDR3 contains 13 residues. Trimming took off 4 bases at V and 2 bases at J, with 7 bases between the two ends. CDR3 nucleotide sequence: TGTGCCACCAGTGAAGCGCACAACACTGAAGCTTTCTTT. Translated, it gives CATSEAHNTEAFF.

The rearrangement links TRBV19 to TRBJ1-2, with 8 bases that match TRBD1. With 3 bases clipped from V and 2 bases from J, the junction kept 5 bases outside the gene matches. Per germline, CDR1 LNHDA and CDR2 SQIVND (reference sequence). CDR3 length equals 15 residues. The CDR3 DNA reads TGTGCCAGTAGTATGCAGACAGGGGCCAACTATGGCTACACCTTC. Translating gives CASSMQTGANYGYTF.

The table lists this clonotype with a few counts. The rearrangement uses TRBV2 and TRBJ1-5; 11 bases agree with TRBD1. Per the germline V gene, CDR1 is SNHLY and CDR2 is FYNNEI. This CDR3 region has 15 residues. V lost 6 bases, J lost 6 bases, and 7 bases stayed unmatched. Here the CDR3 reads CASRPGQGASQPQHF. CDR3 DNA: TGTGCCAGCAGACCAGGACAGGGGGCCAGTCAGCCCCAGCATTTT.

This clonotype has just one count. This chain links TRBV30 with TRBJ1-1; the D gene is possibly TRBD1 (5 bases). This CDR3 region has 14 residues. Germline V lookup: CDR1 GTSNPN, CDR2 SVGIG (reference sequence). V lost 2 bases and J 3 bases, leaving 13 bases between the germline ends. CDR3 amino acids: CAWSMRLGDTEAFF. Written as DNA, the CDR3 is TGTGCCTGGAGTATGAGGTTGGGGGACACTGAAGCTTTCTTT.